The 25 T cell receptor beta chains in this list originate from one sample, sequenced in a study of T cell responses to AZD1222 COVID-19 vaccine. The table came from immunoSEQ multiplex PCR; TCRdb's copy has only in-frame clones and leaves some out. The table records around 130,000 clones, 85% to 90% of them present only once. The sequences come from peripheral blood, collected on day 0 of AZD1222 vaccination. Receptor source: an adult in good health.

The chain recombines TRBV21-1 with TRBJ2-7; the table gives TRBD2 as D, unverified against the DNA. TRBV21-1 has pseudogene status. This CDR3 region has 18 residues. Written as DNA, the CDR3 is TGTGCCAGGGCGGGTGGTCGGGCCAACGGGTATTCTCCCTCCGAGCAGTACTTC. Residues: CARAGGRANGYSPSEQYF.

Here the CDR3 reads CASNLRGIYNSPLHF. The CDR3 DNA follows: TGTGCCAGTAATCTCAGGGGAATCTATAATTCACCCCTCCACTTT. V gene TRBV19 combines with J gene TRBJ1-6; D is possibly TRBD1 (6 bases). The CDR3 runs to 15 residues. Germline CDR1 LNHDA, CDR2 SQIVND (reference sequence). Deletions cut 7 bases from V and 3 bases from J, with 13 bases between.

The chain employs TRBV3-1 (or the pseudogene TRBV3-2) and TRBJ2-7, with a possible D match to TRBD2 (6 bases). The CDR3 spans 13 residues. Germline V gene lookup returns CDR1 LGHDT and CDR2 YNNKEL (reference sequence). V was clipped by 2 bases and J by 12 bases, with 17 bases between them. CDR3 nucleotides: TGTGCCAGCAGCCAACATACCGGGACTCCAAGGTACTTC. Amino acid sequence: CASSQHTGTPRYF.

The chain employs TRBV27 and TRBJ1-4; TRBD1 might be the D (6 bases). This CDR3 region has 13 residues. Germline CDR1 reads MNHEY; CDR2 reads SMNVEV (reference sequence). V was shortened by 7 bases and J by 6 bases, with 12 bases between the two germline ends. The CDR3 is CASKSYRDEKLFF. The CDR3 DNA is TGTGCCAGCAAATCCTACAGGGATGAAAAACTGTTTTTT.

V usage is TRBV7-9 and J usage is TRBJ1-6; no definite D call. This CDR3 spans 13 amino acids. Germline lookup yields CDR1 SEHNR and CDR2 FQNEAQ (reference sequence). V dropped 1 base and J dropped 7 bases, with 5 bases sitting between them. This CDR3 is CASSLGGNSPLHF. CDR3 bases: TGTGCCAGCAGCTTAGGAGGAAATTCACCCCTCCACTTT. Variable domain in full (rest from reference TRBV7-9 and TRBJ1-6): DTGVSQNPRHKITKRGQNVTFRCDPISEHNRLYWYRQTLGQGPEFLTYFQNEAQLEKSRLLSDRFSAERPKGSFSTLEIQRTEQGDSAMYLCASSLGGNSPLHFGNGTRLTVT.

The rearrangement joins TRBV29-1 to TRBJ1-1; D is unresolved. Germline CDR1 and CDR2: SQVTM and ANQGSEA. The CDR3 covers 14 residues. V was clipped by 4 bases and J by 7 bases, with 19 bases between them. CDR3: CSVGMGADLGEAFF. CDR3 coding DNA: TGCAGCGTTGGAATGGGCGCAGACTTAGGTGAAGCTTTCTTT.

The chain carries TRBV10-3 and TRBJ2-2; 7 bases align to TRBD1. CDR3 length: 18 residues. J was trimmed by 2 bases and V by 10 bases; bases with no gene match: 19. Germline assignment: CDR1 ENHRY and CDR2 SYGVKD. CDR3 protein: CATKTRQGKESNTGELFF. CDR3 nucleotides: TGTGCCACCAAAACCCGACAGGGTAAAGAGAGCAACACCGGGGAGCTGTTTTTT.

The CDR3 loop is CASSTAGEGAGELFF. Written as DNA, the CDR3 is TGTGCCAGCAGTACCGCGGGAGAAGGGGCCGGGGAGCTGTTTTTT. V and J are TRBV6-5 and TRBJ2-2; TRBD2 matches 7 bases. The V gene's germline CDR1 is MNHEY and CDR2 SVGAGI. Trimming took 5 bases from V and 6 from J; bases not matched to a gene: 9. This CDR3 has 15 amino acids.

This chain links TRBV3-1 (or the pseudogene TRBV3-2) with TRBJ1-6; TRBD1 matches 7 bases. The CDR3 is 14 residues long. V was pared by 2 bases and J by 9 bases, with 4 bases of the junction left unmatched. Germline CDR1 reads LGHDT; CDR2 reads YNNKEL (reference sequence). The DNA for the CDR3 is TGTGCCAGCAGCCAACAGGCAGGGGGTTCACCCCTCCACTTT. Encoded protein: CASSQQAGGSPLHF.

V is TRBV13 and J is TRBJ1-2; 11 bases line up with TRBD1. The CDR3 consists of 14 residues. CDR1 is PRHDT, CDR2 FYEKMQ, per germline (reference sequence). Trimming removed 4 bases from V and 6 bases from J; junction bases left unmatched: 4. CDR3 DNA: TGTGCCAGCAGCTCCCGGGACAGGGGGAATGGCTACACCTTC. It translates to CASSSRDRGNGYTF.

The rearrangement uses TRBV23-1 and TRBJ2-5; 8 bases align to TRBD1. TRBV23-1 is an ORF for which the function is uncertain. J lost 5 bases, V lost 3 bases, and 8 bases had no gene match. The CDR3 has 15 residues. As DNA, the CDR3 is TGCGCCAGCAGTCACCCGGGACAGGTTGTGGAGACCCAGTACTTC. Translated: CASSHPGQVVETQYF.

V usage is TRBV5-1 and J usage is TRBJ1-6, with 9 bases identical to TRBD1. The V and J ends lost 1 base and 9 bases, in that order; junction bases with no gene match: 5. Germline values: CDR1 SGHRS, CDR2 YFSETQ. The CDR3 is made up of 15 amino acids. The CDR3 spells CASSLTGGDGSPLHF. The CDR3 DNA reads TGCGCCAGCAGCTTGACAGGGGGCGATGGTTCACCCCTCCACTTT.

In its sample, this clone was seen once. J is TRBJ1-4 and V is TRBV12-2. TRBV12-2 corresponds to a pseudogene. The CDR3 has 16 amino acids. CDR3 nucleotide sequence: TGTGCAAGTCGCTTAGTAGAGGCAGCAACTAATGAAAAACTGTTTTTT. It codes for CASRLVEAATNEKLFF.

The chain recombines TRBV6-2 or TRBV6-3 with TRBJ1-2, with 9 bases fitting TRBD1. The germline CDR1 and CDR2 sequences are MNHEY and SVGEGT. The CDR3 extends over 15 amino acids. The J segment lost 2 bases and the V segment lost 2 bases, leaving 3 bases of the junction unmatched. CDR3 sequence: CASSYSGQGNYGYTF. CDR3 sequence (DNA): TGTGCCAGCAGTTACAGCGGACAGGGGAACTATGGCTACACCTTC.

V is TRBV11-1 and J is TRBJ2-1, with 7 positions matching TRBD1. CDR3 size: 16 residues. CDR1 is SGHAT, CDR2 FQDESV, per germline (reference sequence). Unmatched junction bases numbered 9, after V lost 5 bases and J lost 2 bases. The CDR3 protein is CASSPPEGAAYNEQFF. The CDR3 DNA reads as TGTGCCAGCAGCCCGCCCGAGGGGGCGGCCTACAATGAGCAGTTCTTC.

The CDR3 spells CASSEGTSGSLSADTQYF. The CDR3 nucleotides read TGTGCCAGCAGTGAAGGTACTAGCGGGAGCCTTTCGGCAGATACGCAGTATTTT. The V and J genes are TRBV25-1 and TRBJ2-3; 11 bases are shared with TRBD2. The CDR3 consists of 18 residues. J gave up 4 bases and V 2 bases, and 11 bases lay outside the gene matches. The V gene's germline CDR1 is MGHDK and CDR2 SYGVNS.

This clone came up a few times. The chain uses TRBV20-1 and TRBJ1-5; 11 bases align to TRBD1. Looked up from germline, CDR1 is DFQATT and CDR2 is SNEGSKA (reference sequence). After removal of 3 bases from V and 3 bases from J, the junction contained 7 bases not matched to a gene. CDR3 length equals 16 residues. Written as DNA, the CDR3 is TGCAGTGCTAGTGAGGGACAGGGGGTGGACAATCAGCCCCAGCATTTT. Translating it yields CSASEGQGVDNQPQHF.

CDR3 amino acids: CASTQGGNYGYTF. CDR3 sequence (DNA): TGTGCCTCGACCCAGGGTGGAAACTATGGCTACACCTTC. This rearrangement joins TRBV9 to TRBJ1-2; possibly TRBD1 for D (5 bases). The germline V and J ends were trimmed by 10 bases and 2 bases, with 15 bases remaining between them. The CDR3 is 13 amino acids. Germline CDR1 SGDLS, CDR2 YYNGEE.

This clone was seen more than once but under ten times. V is TRBV27 and J is TRBJ1-1, with 7 bases identical to TRBD1. This CDR3 has 12 residues. V lost 8 bases, J lost 5 bases, and 5 bases stayed unmatched. Germline V gene sequence: CDR1 MNHEY, CDR2 SMNVEV (reference sequence). CDR3 residues: CASRQGGTEAFF. The CDR3 region has the DNA TGTGCCAGCCGTCAGGGGGGAACTGAAGCTTTCTTT.

The chain employs TRBV7-3 and TRBJ2-2, with 11 bases lining up with TRBD2. Germline V gene data show CDR1 as SGHTA and CDR2 as FQGTGA. The junction had 10 bases not matched to a gene; V was cut back by 5 bases and J by 2 bases. The CDR3 is 18 residues long. The CDR3 here is CASSPSPGLAANTGELFF. The CDR3, as DNA: TGTGCCAGCAGCCCATCCCCGGGACTAGCGGCTAACACCGGGGAGCTGTTTTTT.

This chain links TRBV4-1 with TRBJ1-2; D gene ambiguous. Germline CDR1 reads MGHRA; CDR2 reads YSYEKL. This CDR3 contains 15 residues. Trimming pared 0 bases from V and 1 base from J, leaving 9 bases between. Written as DNA, the CDR3 is TGCGCCAGCAGCCAAGATCCCCGGGGTAACTATGGCTACACCTTC. Translated: CASSQDPRGNYGYTF.

The sample holds many counts of this clone. This chain joins TRBV5-1 and TRBJ2-1; either TRBD1 or TRBD2 may supply D (6 bases each). V was trimmed by 0 bases and J by 2 bases, leaving 12 bases between them. Per germline, CDR1 SGHRS and CDR2 YFSETQ. This CDR3 contains 16 residues. The DNA for the CDR3 is TGCGCCAGCAGCTTGGAGGTCCGGGGGCCCTACAATGAGCAGTTCTTC. It is translated as CASSLEVRGPYNEQFF.

The chain uses TRBV5-1 and TRBJ2-1; 12 bases are shared with TRBD2. Germline CDR1 is SGHRS and CDR2 is YFSETQ. Losses at the gene ends were 0 bases for V and 6 bases for J; bases not matched to a gene: 7. CDR3 length: 17 residues. The DNA of the CDR3 is TGCGCCAGCAGCTTGGGGTCTAGCGGGAGGGCCGGCAATGAGCAGTTCTTC. It encodes CASSLGSSGRAGNEQFF.

The chain has TRBV7-8 and TRBJ1-1; no reliable D call. The CDR3 covers 12 residues. Trimming took 1 base from V and 4 from J, leaving 4 bases between them. Germline CDR1 reads SGHVS; CDR2 reads FQNEAQ. CDR3 region: CASSLGATEAFF. For the CDR3, the DNA is TGTGCCAGCAGCTTAGGGGCCACTGAAGCTTTCTTT.

The V call is TRBV5-6, the J call TRBJ1-5, with 8 bases that match TRBD1. The CDR3 is made up of 15 amino acids. Germline V gene lookup returns CDR1 SGHDT and CDR2 YYEEEE. V was clipped by 4 bases and J by 2 bases; unmatched bases: 5. In DNA form, the CDR3 reads TGTGCCAGCAGCCGGACAGGGTCGGGCAATCAGCCCCAGCATTTT. It is translated as CASSRTGSGNQPQHF.